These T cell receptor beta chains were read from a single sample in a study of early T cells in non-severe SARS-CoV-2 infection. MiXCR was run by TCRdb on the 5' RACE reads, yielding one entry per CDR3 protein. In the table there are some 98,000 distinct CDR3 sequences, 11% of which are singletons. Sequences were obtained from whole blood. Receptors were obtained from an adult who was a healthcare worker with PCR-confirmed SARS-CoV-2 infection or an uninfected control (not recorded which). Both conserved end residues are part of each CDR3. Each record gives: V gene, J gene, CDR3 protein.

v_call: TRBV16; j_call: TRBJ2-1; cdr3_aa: CASSQLASSYNEQFF
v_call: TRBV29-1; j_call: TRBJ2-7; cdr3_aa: CSAEAGGDYEQYF
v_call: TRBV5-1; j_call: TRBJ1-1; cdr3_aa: CASSLGDGEAFF
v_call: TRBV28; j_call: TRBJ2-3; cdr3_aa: CASSLRTGRADTQYF
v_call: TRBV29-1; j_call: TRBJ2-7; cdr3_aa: CSILAENSYEQYF
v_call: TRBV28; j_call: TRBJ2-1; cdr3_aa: CASSQTSSYNEQFF
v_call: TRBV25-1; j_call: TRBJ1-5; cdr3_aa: CASSGVGTQPQHF
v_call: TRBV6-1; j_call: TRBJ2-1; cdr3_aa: CASSDRGGGTRSYNEQFF
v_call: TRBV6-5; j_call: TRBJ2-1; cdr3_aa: CASSSGLRSSYNEQFF
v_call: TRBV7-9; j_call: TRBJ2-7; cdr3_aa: CASRSGETYEQYF
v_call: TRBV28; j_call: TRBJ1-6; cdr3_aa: CASSPLLHF
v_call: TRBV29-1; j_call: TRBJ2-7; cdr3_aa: CSVGRGSEQYF
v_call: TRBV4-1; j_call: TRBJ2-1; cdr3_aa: CASSQGRGIPSGPSSYNEQFF
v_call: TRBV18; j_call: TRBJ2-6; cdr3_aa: CASSPLGQGATSGANVLTF
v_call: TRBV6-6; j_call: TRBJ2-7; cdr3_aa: CASTLGDEQYF
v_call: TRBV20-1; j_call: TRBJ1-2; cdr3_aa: CSAPGGTGTYGYTF
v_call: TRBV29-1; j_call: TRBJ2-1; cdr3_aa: CSVEGLGNEQFF
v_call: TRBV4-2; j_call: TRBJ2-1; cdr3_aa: CASSLSGTGGATLNEQFF
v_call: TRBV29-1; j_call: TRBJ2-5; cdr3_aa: CSVPGTERETQYF
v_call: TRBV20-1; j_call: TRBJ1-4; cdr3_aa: CSASGTGNEKLFF
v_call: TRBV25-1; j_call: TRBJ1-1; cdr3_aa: CASSAKNTEAFF
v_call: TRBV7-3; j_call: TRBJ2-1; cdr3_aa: CASSSGPDNEQFF
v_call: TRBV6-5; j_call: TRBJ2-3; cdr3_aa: CASSSTADTQYF
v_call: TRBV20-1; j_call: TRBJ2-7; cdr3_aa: CSARAPSGITYEQYF
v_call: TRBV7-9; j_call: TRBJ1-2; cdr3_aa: CASSSSNSGGDGYTF